A single TCR beta chain is shown here with its context. Its antigen is not identified. Healthy Russian Caucasian donors spanned ages about 6 to 95 years. Primed by a sample-barcoded 5' primer and a J-beta primer mix, a second PCR proceeded for 7 to 11 cycles. Researchers report that a template-switch adaptor with 12 random nucleotides tagged each cDNA molecule. One entry per CDR3 protein, called by TCRdb with MiXCR from the 5' RACE reads. Of 800,000 to 950,000 distinct CDR3 sequences listed, about 37% were seen once; the top ten hold over 10%. This entry belongs to a study of blood T cells in healthy people across ages. The CDR3 extends over 13 amino acids. Germline CDR1 and CDR2: DFQATT and SNEGSKA (reference sequence). Trimming at V came to 6 bases and at J to 7 bases, leaving 8 bases not matched to a gene. Study results and caveats: Both higher diversity and more naive CD4+ cells marked long-lived donors when set against aged donors.

The V and J genes are TRBV20-1 and TRBJ2-1; TRBD2 aligns across 8 bases. This clonotype was sampled from a man aged 18 to 29 in good health. The source material was blood. CDR3 nucleotide sequence: TGCAGTGCCAGCCCCCCGGGAGGGAATGAGCAGTTCTTC. It encodes CSASPPGGNEQFF.